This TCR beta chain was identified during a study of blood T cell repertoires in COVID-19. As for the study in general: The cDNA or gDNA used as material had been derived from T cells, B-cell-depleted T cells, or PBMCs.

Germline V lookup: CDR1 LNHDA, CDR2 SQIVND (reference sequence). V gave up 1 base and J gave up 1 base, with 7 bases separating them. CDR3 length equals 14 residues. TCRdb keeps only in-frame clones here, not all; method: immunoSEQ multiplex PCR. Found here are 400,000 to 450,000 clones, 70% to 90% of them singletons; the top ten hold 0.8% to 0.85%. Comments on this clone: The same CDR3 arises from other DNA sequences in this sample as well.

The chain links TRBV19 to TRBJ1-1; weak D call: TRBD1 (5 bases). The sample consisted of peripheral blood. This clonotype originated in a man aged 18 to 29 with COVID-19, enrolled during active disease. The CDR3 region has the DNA TGTGCCAGTAGTATAGGTACAGGGAACACTGAAGCTTTCTTT. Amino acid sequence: CASSIGTGNTEAFF.